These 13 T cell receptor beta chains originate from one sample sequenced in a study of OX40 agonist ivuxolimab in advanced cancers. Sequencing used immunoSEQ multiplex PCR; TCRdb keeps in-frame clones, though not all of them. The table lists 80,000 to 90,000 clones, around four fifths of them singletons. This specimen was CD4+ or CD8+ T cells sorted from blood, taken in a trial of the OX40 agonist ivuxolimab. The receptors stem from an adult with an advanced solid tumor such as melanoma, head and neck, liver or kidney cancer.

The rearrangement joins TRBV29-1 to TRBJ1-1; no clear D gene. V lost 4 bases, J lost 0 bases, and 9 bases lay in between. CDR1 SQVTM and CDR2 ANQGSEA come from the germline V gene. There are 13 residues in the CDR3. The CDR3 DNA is TGCAGCGTTGTATCAGGAGTGAACACTGAAGCTTTCTTT. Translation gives CSVVSGVNTEAFF.

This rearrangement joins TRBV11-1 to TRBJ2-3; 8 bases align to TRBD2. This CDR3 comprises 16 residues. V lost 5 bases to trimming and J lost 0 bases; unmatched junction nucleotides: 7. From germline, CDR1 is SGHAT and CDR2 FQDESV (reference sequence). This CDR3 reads CASSPRIAGSTDTQYF. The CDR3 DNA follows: TGTGCCAGCAGCCCCCGGATAGCGGGGAGCACAGATACGCAGTATTTT.

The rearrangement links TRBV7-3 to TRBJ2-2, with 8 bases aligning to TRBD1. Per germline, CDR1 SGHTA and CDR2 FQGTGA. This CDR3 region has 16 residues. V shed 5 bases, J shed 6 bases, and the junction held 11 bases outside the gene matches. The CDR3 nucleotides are TGTGCCAGCAGCCTAGGACAGGGCTTTGGTTCCGGGGAGCTGTTTTTT. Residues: CASSLGQGFGSGELFF.

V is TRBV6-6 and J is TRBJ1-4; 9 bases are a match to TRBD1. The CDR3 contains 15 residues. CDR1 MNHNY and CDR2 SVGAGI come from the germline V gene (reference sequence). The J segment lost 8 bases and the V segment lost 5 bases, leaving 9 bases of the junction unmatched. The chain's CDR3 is CASSHGGTGREKLFF. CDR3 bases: TGTGCCAGCAGTCACGGGGGGACAGGGCGGGAAAAACTGTTTTTT.

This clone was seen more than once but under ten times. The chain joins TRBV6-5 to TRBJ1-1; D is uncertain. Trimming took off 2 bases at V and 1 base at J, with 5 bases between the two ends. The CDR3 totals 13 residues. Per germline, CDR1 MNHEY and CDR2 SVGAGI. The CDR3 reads CASSYLGNTEAFF. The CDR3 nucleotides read TGTGCCAGCAGTTACCTAGGGAACACTGAAGCTTTCTTT.

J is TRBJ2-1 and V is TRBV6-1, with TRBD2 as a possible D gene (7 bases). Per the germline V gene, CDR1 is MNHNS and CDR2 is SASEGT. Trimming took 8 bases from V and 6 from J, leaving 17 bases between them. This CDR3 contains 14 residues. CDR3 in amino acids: CASCTAGATNEQFF. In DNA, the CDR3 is TGTGCCAGCTGTACGGCGGGGGCTACCAATGAGCAGTTCTTC.

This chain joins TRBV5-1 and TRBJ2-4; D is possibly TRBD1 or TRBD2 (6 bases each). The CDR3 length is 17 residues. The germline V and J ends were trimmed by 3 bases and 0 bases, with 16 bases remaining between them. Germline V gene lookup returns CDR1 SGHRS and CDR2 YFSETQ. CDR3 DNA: TGCGCCAGCAGCTCCAATAGTGGGGGGCTAGCCAAAAACATTCAGTACTTC. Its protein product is CASSSNSGGLAKNIQYF.

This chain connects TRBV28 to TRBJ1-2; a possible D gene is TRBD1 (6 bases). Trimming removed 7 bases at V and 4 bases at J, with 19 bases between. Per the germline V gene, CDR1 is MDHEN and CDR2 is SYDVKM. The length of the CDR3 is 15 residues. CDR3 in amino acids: CASTPYSRTVYGYTF. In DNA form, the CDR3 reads TGTGCCAGCACCCCCTACTCGCGGACAGTCTATGGCTACACCTTC.

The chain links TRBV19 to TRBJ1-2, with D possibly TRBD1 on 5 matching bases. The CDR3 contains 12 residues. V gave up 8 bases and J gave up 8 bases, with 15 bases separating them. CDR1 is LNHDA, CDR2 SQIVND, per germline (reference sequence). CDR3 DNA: TGTGCCAGTGCCGAGACAGTCTTCGGCTACACCTTC. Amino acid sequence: CASAETVFGYTF.

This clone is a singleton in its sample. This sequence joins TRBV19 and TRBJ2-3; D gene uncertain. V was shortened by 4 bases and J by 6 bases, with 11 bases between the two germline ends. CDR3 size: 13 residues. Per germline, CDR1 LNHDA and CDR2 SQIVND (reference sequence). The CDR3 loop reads CASSRAPGDTQYF. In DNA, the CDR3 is TGTGCCAGTAGTAGGGCACCTGGCGATACGCAGTATTTT.

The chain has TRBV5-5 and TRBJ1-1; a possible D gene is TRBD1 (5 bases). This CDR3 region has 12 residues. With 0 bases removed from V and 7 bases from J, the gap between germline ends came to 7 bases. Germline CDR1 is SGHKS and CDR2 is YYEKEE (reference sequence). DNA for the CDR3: TGTGCCAGCAGCTTGGTTGGGGGTGAAGCTTTCTTT. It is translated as CASSLVGGEAFF.

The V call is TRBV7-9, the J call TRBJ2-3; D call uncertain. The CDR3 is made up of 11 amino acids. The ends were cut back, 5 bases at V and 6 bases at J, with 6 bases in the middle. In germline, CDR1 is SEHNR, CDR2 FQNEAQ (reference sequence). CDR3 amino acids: CASSPLDTQYF. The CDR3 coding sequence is TGTGCCAGCAGCCCGTTGGATACGCAGTATTTT. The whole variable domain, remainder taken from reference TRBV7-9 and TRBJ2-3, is DTGVSQNPRHKITKRGQNVTFRCDPISEHNRLYWYRQTLGQGPEFLTYFQNEAQLEKSRLLSDRFSAERPKGSFSTLEIQRTEQGDSAMYLCASSPLDTQYFGPGTRLTVL.

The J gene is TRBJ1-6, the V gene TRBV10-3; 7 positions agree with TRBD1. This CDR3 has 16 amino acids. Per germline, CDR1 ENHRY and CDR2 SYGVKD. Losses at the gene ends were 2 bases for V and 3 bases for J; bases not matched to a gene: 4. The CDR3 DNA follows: TGTGCCATCAGTGAGGCCGACAGGGTCTATAATTCACCCCTCCACTTT. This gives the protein CAISEADRVYNSPLHF.